This TCR beta chain was identified during a study of early T cells in non-severe SARS-CoV-2 infection. About the study: Chains were unpaired, as sequencing was done on bulk RNA from unsorted whole blood. Study results and caveats: VDJdb-based matching was biased toward anti-spike CD8 responses and missed private and CD4 specificities.

There are many counts of this clonotype. Antigen: not known. cDNA molecules, individually, were tagged with unique molecular identifiers. From the 5' RACE reads, TCRdb called clonotypes with MiXCR, one entry per CDR3 protein. The sample holds around 77,000 distinct CDR3 sequences, approximately 5% seen once. V lost 5 bases to trimming and J lost 6 bases, with 17 bases between them. The CDR3 runs to 15 residues. Germline loops: CDR1 SEHNR, CDR2 FQNEAQ (reference sequence). This TCR was sampled from an adult who was a healthcare worker with PCR-confirmed SARS-CoV-2 infection or an uninfected control (not recorded which). The sample here was whole blood, taken at baseline. The chain carries TRBV7-9 and TRBJ2-1, with D tentatively TRBD1 or TRBD2 (5 bases each). In DNA, the CDR3 is TGTGCCAGCAGCAACCGGGACGGACGGAGCAATGAGCAGTTCTTC. Translation gives CASSNRDGRSNEQFF.